These T cell receptor beta chains were read from a single sample in a study of shared clonotypes between healthy human individuals. The assay was immunoSEQ multiplex PCR, and TCRdb's table has in-frame clones only and misses some. This table has around 940,000 clones, approximately 80% appearing once. Sequenced sample: memory CD4+ T cells sorted from blood. The receptor source for this set is a man aged 18 to 35 in good health. The CDR3 runs from the conserved cysteine through the conserved F or W. Fields, in order: V gene, clone size, D gene, J gene, CDR3 protein, CDR3 DNA. The D gene is left open where the match is weak. Clone size is shown for a subset of rows, as once, few, many or a class of expanded clone.

TRBV11-2	-	-	TRBJ2-5	CASSLAGAIALETQYF	TGTGCCAGCAGCTTAGCCGGAGCGATCGCCCTAGAGACCCAGTACTTC
TRBV7-2	few	-	TRBJ2-7	CASSPWGRPYEQYF	TGTGCCAGCAGCCCTTGGGGGAGACCCTACGAGCAGTACTTC
TRBV29-1	-	-	TRBJ1-2	CSVDRNYGYTF	TGCAGCGTTGACAGGAACTATGGCTACACCTTC
TRBV5-1	-	TRBD2	TRBJ2-5	CASSYLLAGEQETQYF	TGCGCCAGCAGCTATCTACTAGCGGGGGAGCAAGAGACCCAGTACTTC
TRBV6-5	-	-	TRBJ2-6	CASSISGANVLTF	TGTGCCAGCAGCATCTCTGGGGCCAACGTCCTGACTTTC
TRBV30	-	-	TRBJ2-3	CAWSFPTGRDTQYF	TGTGCCTGGAGTTTCCCCACAGGGAGGGATACGCAGTATTTT
TRBV18	-	-	TRBJ1-5	CASSAGVGNQPQHF	TGTGCCAGCTCCGCGGGGGTTGGCAATCAGCCCCAGCATTTT
TRBV19	-	-	TRBJ2-1	CASKGSSYNEQFF	TGTGCCAGTAAGGGGAGCTCCTACAATGAGCAGTTCTTC
TRBV10-3	-	TRBD1	TRBJ1-2	CAISLTGDNGYTF	TGTGCCATCAGTTTGACAGGGGATAATGGCTACACCTTC
TRBV10-2	many	-	TRBJ1-1	CASSVDLYTEAFF	TGCGCCAGCAGTGTCGACCTCTACACTGAAGCTTTCTTT
TRBV11-3	-	TRBD1	TRBJ2-3	CASSPSRQGTDTQYF	TGTGCCAGCAGCCCAAGTCGACAGGGAACAGATACGCAGTATTTT
TRBV9	-	TRBD2	TRBJ2-5	CASSAQNRLAGEEETQYF	TGTGCCAGCAGCGCCCAAAACCGACTAGCGGGAGAAGAGGAGACCCAGTACTTC
TRBV28	-	TRBD1	TRBJ1-6	CASRSQGARNSPLHF	TGTGCCAGCAGATCACAGGGGGCTAGGAATTCACCCCTCCACTTT
TRBV7-9	-	-	TRBJ1-6	CASRSRQALDSPLHF	TGTGCCAGCAGATCAAGACAGGCCTTGGATTCACCCCTCCACTTT
TRBV6-1	-	TRBD1	TRBJ2-2	CASSVHSTGGFGGELFF	TGTGCCAGCAGTGTTCACTCGACAGGGGGCTTCGGCGGGGAGCTGTTTTTT
TRBV5-1	-	-	TRBJ2-7	CASKHGGGYEQYF	TGCGCCAGCAAGCACGGGGGAGGCTACGAGCAGTACTTC
TRBV6-4	-	-	TRBJ2-7	CASSHREHYEQYF	TGTGCCAGCAGTCACCGGGAACACTACGAGCAGTACTTC
TRBV5-1	few	TRBD1	TRBJ2-2	CASSIQGDTGELFF	TGCGCCAGCAGCATTCAGGGGGACACCGGGGAGCTGTTTTTT
TRBV5-6	-	TRBD1	TRBJ2-7	CASSIRDRMYYEQYF	TGTGCCAGCAGCATCCGGGACAGAATGTACTACGAGCAGTACTTC
TRBV5-3	-	TRBD2	TRBJ2-7	CARSLPSGYYEQYF	TGTGCCAGAAGCTTGCCTAGCGGTTACTACGAGCAGTACTTC
TRBV18	-	-	TRBJ2-3	CASSPPLDPDTQYF	TGTGCCAGCTCACCACCCCTCGATCCCGATACGCAGTATTTT
TRBV2	-	TRBD2	TRBJ2-7	CASRPSGGTYEQYF	TGTGCCAGCAGGCCTAGCGGGGGGACCTACGAGCAGTACTTC
TRBV2	-	TRBD1	TRBJ2-5	CASGSTGGTPETQYF	TGTGCCAGCGGTAGTACAGGGGGGACTCCGGAGACCCAGTACTTC
TRBV6-1	-	-	TRBJ1-4	CASSERDNEKLFF	TGTGCCAGCAGTGAGAGGGACAACGAAAAACTGTTTTTT
TRBV19	-	-	TRBJ2-3	CASSLQGSSTDTQYF	TGTGCCAGTAGCCTCCAGGGTTCCAGCACAGATACGCAGTATTTT
TRBV11-2	-	TRBD1	TRBJ1-6	CASSPQGAGQSPLHF	TGTGCCAGCAGCCCCCAGGGGGCAGGGCAGTCACCCCTCCACTTT
TRBV18	once	-	TRBJ2-7	CASSPTRGFDEQYF	TGTGCCAGCTCACCAACCAGGGGTTTCGACGAGCAGTACTTC
TRBV2	-	-	TRBJ1-1	CASSAGESAEAFF	TGTGCCAGCAGTGCTGGGGAGAGTGCTGAAGCTTTCTTT
TRBV5-6	-	-	TRBJ2-7	CASSSTGQTAYEQYF	TGTGCCAGCAGCTCGACCGGACAGACAGCCTACGAGCAGTACTTC
TRBV7-2	-	-	TRBJ2-5	CASSFGVTFQETQYF	TGTGCCAGCAGCTTCGGGGTCACCTTCCAAGAGACCCAGTACTTC
TRBV9	-	TRBD1	TRBJ2-3	CASSVGQGATDTQYF	TGTGCCAGCAGCGTAGGACAGGGGGCCACAGATACGCAGTATTTT
TRBV7-2	-	-	TRBJ2-1	CASSLDSVGNEQFF	TGTGCCAGCAGCTTGGATTCGGTGGGGAATGAGCAGTTCTTC
TRBV27	-	-	TRBJ2-7	CASSLKVGYEQYF	TGTGCCAGCAGTTTAAAGGTTGGCTACGAGCAGTACTTC
TRBV5-4	-	-	TRBJ1-1	CASSLAPNTEAFF	TGTGCCAGCAGCTTGGCGCCGAACACTGAAGCTTTCTTT
TRBV30	-	-	TRBJ1-6	CAWSGQANSPLHF	TGTGCCTGGAGTGGACAGGCCAATTCACCCCTCCACTTT
TRBV10-3	-	TRBD2	TRBJ2-3	CAISPGLAGGKGGTDTQYF	TGTGCCATCAGTCCGGGACTAGCGGGGGGGAAGGGAGGCACAGATACGCAGTATTTT
TRBV25-1	-	TRBD1	TRBJ1-2	CASSWTGSYTF	TGTGCCAGCTCCTGGACAGGGAGCTACACCTTC
TRBV7-3	-	TRBD2	TRBJ2-5	CASSPSGSRQETQYF	TGTGCCAGCAGCCCGAGCGGGAGCCGACAAGAGACCCAGTACTTC
TRBV5-1	-	-	TRBJ2-3	CASSPLRPAAYTDTQYF	TGCGCCAGCAGCCCCCTCAGACCCGCGGCCTACACAGATACGCAGTATTTT
TRBV6-4	-	TRBD1	TRBJ1-6	CASSGDRDLYNSPLHF	TGTGCCAGCAGTGGTGACAGGGACCTTTATAATTCACCCCTCCACTTT
TRBV30	-	-	TRBJ1-5	CAWSVGTSRSHLRPQHF	TGTGCCTGGAGTGTAGGTACTTCGCGATCTCACCTTCGGCCCCAGCATTTT
TRBV7-3	-	-	TRBJ2-3	CASSLRAERTDTQYF	TGTGCCAGCAGCTTAAGGGCAGAAAGGACAGATACGCAGTATTTT
TRBV7-9	-	TRBD1	TRBJ2-5	CASSPRQGGETQYF	TGTGCCAGCAGCCCGAGACAGGGTGGAGAGACCCAGTACTTC
TRBV4-1	once	-	TRBJ1-6	CASSQGGRSNSPLHF	TGCGCCAGCAGCCAAGGGGGGAGGAGTAATTCACCCCTCCACTTT
TRBV7-7	-	-	TRBJ1-2	CEITGGGDGYTF	TGTGAGATCACGGGGGGTGGCGATGGCTACACCTTC
TRBV10-2	-	TRBD2	TRBJ2-5	CASSEASGKETQYF	TGCGCCAGCAGTGAGGCTAGCGGTAAAGAGACCCAGTACTTC
TRBV7-3	-	-	TRBJ2-5	CASSPQGAGETQYF	TGTGCCAGCAGCCCCCAAGGGGCGGGGGAGACCCAGTACTTC